The 19 T cell receptor beta chains below come from one sample, sequenced in a study of blood T cell repertoires in COVID-19. Data came from immunoSEQ multiplex PCR; TCRdb stores just in-frame clones and leaves some out. The sample carries 350,000 to 450,000 clones, over 80% recorded once. Sequenced sample: PBMCs or T cells enriched from blood (not recorded which). Every receptor here comes from a woman between 50 and 59 years old who had recovered from COVID-19.

V gene TRBV24-1 combines with J gene TRBJ2-6, with unresolved D. V gave up 0 bases and J gave up 1 base, with 18 bases separating them. The CDR3 is made up of 20 amino acids. Germline CDR1 is KGHDR and CDR2 is SFDVKD. The CDR3 here is CATSDLFTDVVLSGANVLTF. The DNA of the CDR3 is TGTGCCACCAGTGATTTGTTTACAGACGTGGTCCTTTCTGGGGCCAACGTCCTGACTTTC.

V usage is TRBV5-4 and J usage is TRBJ1-1; possible D gene TRBD1, 5 bases. This CDR3 has 15 residues. V lost 4 bases and J 0 bases, leaving 13 bases between the germline ends. Germline CDR1 is SGHNT and CDR2 is YYREEE (reference sequence). The CDR3 reads CASSPGGVVNTEAFF. CDR3 in DNA: TGTGCCAGCAGCCCGGGGGGGGTTGTGAACACTGAAGCTTTCTTT.

V gene TRBV7-9 combines with J gene TRBJ2-1; D is perhaps TRBD1 (6 bases). The CDR3 is 16 amino acids. Trimming took 4 bases from V and 4 from J, leaving 17 bases between them. Germline V gene data show CDR1 as SEHNR and CDR2 as FQNEAQ (reference sequence). This CDR3 is CASSYRTVPPYNEQFF. In DNA form, the CDR3 reads TGTGCCAGCAGCTATAGGACAGTCCCCCCGTACAATGAGCAGTTCTTC.

The chain has TRBV6-5 and TRBJ2-7; 12 bases match TRBD1. Germline V CDR1 and CDR2: MNHEY, SVGAGI. The CDR3 has 15 residues. The ends lost 10 bases at V and 7 bases at J; junction bases unmatched: 14. The DNA for the CDR3 is TGTGCCATCCGACCCGGGGGACAGGGGGCGCGGGAGCAGTACTTC. It translates to CAIRPGGQGAREQYF.

This chain connects TRBV12-3 or TRBV12-4 to TRBJ1-2; D is unclear. The CDR3 is 12 amino acids. V gave up 5 bases and J gave up 4 bases, with 8 bases separating them. The DNA for the CDR3 is TGTGCCAGCAGTCCAAACAGCTATGGCTACACCTTC. Translated: CASSPNSYGYTF.

V is TRBV30 and J is TRBJ2-4, with 9 nucleotides matching TRBD1. There are 14 residues in the CDR3. Germline CDR1 is GTSNPN and CDR2 is SVGIG (reference sequence). J lost 7 bases, V lost 1 base, and 5 bases had no gene match. CDR3 sequence (DNA): TGTGCCTGGAGTGACAGGGGGCTCGGGAACATTCAGTACTTC. The encoded protein is CAWSDRGLGNIQYF.

The chain carries TRBV3-1 (or the pseudogene TRBV3-2) and TRBJ1-2; TRBD1 is a possible D gene (6 bases). Per germline, CDR1 LGHDT and CDR2 YNNKEL (reference sequence). There are 16 residues in the CDR3. Trimming left V 2 bases short and J 4 bases short, with 17 bases between. This CDR3 reads CASSQTSGQPGYGYTF. DNA for the CDR3: TGTGCCAGCAGCCAAACCTCAGGACAGCCCGGCTATGGCTACACCTTC.

In this sample, this clone turned up a few times. The rearrangement links TRBV6-2 or TRBV6-3 to TRBJ2-1, with 9 bases identical to TRBD1. The CDR3 runs 15 residues. Germline V gives CDR1 MNHEY, CDR2 SVGEGT. V lost 6 bases to trimming and J lost 4 bases; unmatched junction nucleotides: 7. CDR3: CASSQNRGPYNEQFF. The CDR3 bases are TGTGCCAGCAGCCAAAACAGGGGGCCTTACAATGAGCAGTTCTTC.

The chain couples TRBV7-2 to TRBJ1-6; tentatively, D is TRBD1 (5 bases). The CDR3 is 14 residues long. V shed 5 bases and J shed 11 bases, with 16 bases lying between them. Germline CDR1 reads SGHTA; CDR2 reads FQGNSA. The CDR3 loop reads CASSEGDMRTPLHF. The CDR3 region has the DNA TGTGCCAGCAGCGAAGGGGATATGAGGACACCCCTCCACTTT.

In its sample, this clone was seen once. This chain uses TRBV4-2 with TRBJ1-2; TRBD1 aligns across 11 bases. Germline V lookup: CDR1 LGHNA, CDR2 YNFKEQ. J was trimmed by 2 bases and V by 0 bases; bases with no gene match: 5. The length of the CDR3 is 17 residues. The DNA for the CDR3 is TGTGCCAGCAGCCAAGAAGGACAGGGGGCATTCAACTATGGCTACACCTTC. This codes for CASSQEGQGAFNYGYTF.

The chain is built from TRBV19 and TRBJ1-5, with D unresolved. CDR1 is LNHDA and CDR2 is SQIVND in the germline V gene (reference sequence). The CDR3 consists of 15 residues. The V and J ends lost 2 bases and 4 bases respectively, with 12 bases between them. CDR3 region: CASSIREIRNQPQHF. The CDR3 nucleotides are TGTGCCAGTAGTATAAGGGAGATACGGAATCAGCCCCAGCATTTT.

The chain carries TRBV25-1 and TRBJ2-1; 7 bases map to TRBD1. The junction had 6 bases not matched to a gene; V was cut back by 2 bases and J by 5 bases. The CDR3 is 15 amino acids. CDR1 is MGHDK and CDR2 is SYGVNS in the germline V gene. For the CDR3, the DNA is TGTGCCAGCAGTGAAGGGACAGTCTTCCACAATGAGCAGTTCTTC. It yields the protein CASSEGTVFHNEQFF.

The chain employs TRBV6-5 and TRBJ2-3; perhaps TRBD2 as D (6 bases). The germline V gene has CDR1 MNHEY and CDR2 SVGAGI. The CDR3 extends over 15 amino acids. The V and J ends lost 6 bases and 1 base respectively, with 14 bases between them. The CDR3 region has the DNA TGTGCCAGCAGGCGAGGCGGGGCGGGCACAGATACGCAGTATTTT. Residues: CASRRGGAGTDTQYF.

The rearrangement uses TRBV7-2 and TRBJ1-2; the D is unclear. Trimming removed 4 bases at V and 3 bases at J, with 18 bases between. Germline CDR1 is SGHTA and CDR2 is FQGNSA. The CDR3 extends over 16 amino acids. The CDR3 sequence: CASSSERRRWDYGYTF. In DNA, the CDR3 is TGTGCCAGCAGCTCCGAGCGAAGGAGGTGGGACTATGGCTACACCTTC.

This rearrangement joins TRBV9 to TRBJ2-5, with D tentatively TRBD2 (7 bases). Germline CDR1 SGDLS, CDR2 YYNGEE. The CDR3 runs 17 residues. V lost 4 bases to trimming and J lost 3 bases, with 22 bases between them. CDR3 region: CASSLGGGGAPKETQYF. The CDR3 nucleotides read TGTGCCAGCAGCTTAGGGGGGGGAGGGGCCCCCAAAGAGACCCAGTACTTC.

This chain links TRBV7-2 with TRBJ1-6; no reliable D call. V was clipped by 1 base and J by 6 bases, with 16 bases between them. Germline loops: CDR1 SGHTA, CDR2 FQGNSA. The CDR3 has 17 amino acids. CDR3 loop: CASSLGVTPAPNSPLHF. The CDR3 bases are TGTGCCAGCAGCTTAGGCGTGACACCGGCTCCTAATTCACCCCTCCACTTT.

This chain joins TRBV4-3 and TRBJ2-7; no clear D gene. Germline CDR1 and CDR2: LGHNA and YSLEER. The CDR3 length is 16 residues. Trimming shortened V by 0 bases and J by 1 base, and 13 bases separated the two germline ends. CDR3 sequence (DNA): TGCGCCAGCAGCCAAGATCCACAGACACTGTCCTACGAGCAGTACTTC. Residues: CASSQDPQTLSYEQYF.

The chain uses TRBV4-2 and TRBJ2-1; 10 positions match TRBD2. This CDR3 is 18 amino acids long. With 1 base clipped from V and 5 bases from J, the junction kept 11 bases outside the gene matches. CDR1 is LGHNA, CDR2 YNFKEQ, per germline. The CDR3 sequence is CASSQALAGGISDNEQFF. The CDR3 DNA reads as TGTGCCAGCAGCCAAGCATTAGCGGGAGGCATTAGCGACAATGAGCAGTTCTTC.

The V and J genes are TRBV4-3 and TRBJ1-2; a weak D match, TRBD1 (6 bases). The germline V gene encodes CDR1 LGHNA and CDR2 YSLEER. The CDR3 runs 14 residues. V lost 1 base and J lost 2, with 8 bases in between. The CDR3 sequence is CASSQGTDNYGYTF. The CDR3 bases are TGCGCCAGCAGCCAAGGGACAGACAACTATGGCTACACCTTC.